Shown below are 20 T cell receptor beta chains from a single sample sequenced in a study of CD8 T cells in Susac syndrome. Random hexamers primed reverse transcription of about 0.45 to 1 ug RNA. MiXCR, run by TCRdb on the immunoSEQ multiplex PCR reads, gives a single entry per CDR3 protein. Here the sample spans 400,000 to 550,000 distinct CDR3 sequences, 85% being singletons. The sample comprised CD8+ T cells from PBMCs. The receptors derive from a human donor with multiple sclerosis.

This chain connects TRBV19 to TRBJ1-2; 9 positions match TRBD1. The germline gives CDR1 LNHDA, CDR2 SQIVND (reference sequence). The CDR3 consists of 12 residues. J lost 7 bases, V lost 8 bases, and 5 bases had no gene match. CDR3 DNA: TGTGCCAGTGTGGGGACAGGGAGTGGCTACACCTTC. Encoded protein: CASVGTGSGYTF.

This chain links TRBV27 with TRBJ1-4, with no clear D. The CDR3 covers 12 residues. Trimming left V 8 bases short and J 0 bases short, with 4 bases between. Looked up from germline, CDR1 is MNHEY and CDR2 is SMNVEV (reference sequence). The CDR3 sequence: CASAATNEKLFF. Here the CDR3 DNA reads TGTGCCAGCGCCGCAACTAATGAAAAACTGTTTTTT.

V usage is TRBV7-9 and J usage is TRBJ1-5, with TRBD1 identical over 7 bases. Germline CDR1 is SEHNR and CDR2 is FQNEAQ (reference sequence). The CDR3 contains 14 residues. V shed 5 bases and J 0 bases; nucleotides not matched to a gene: 1. CDR3 nucleotide sequence: TGTGCCAGCAGCGGGACAGTTAGCAATCAGCCCCAGCATTTT. It specifies CASSGTVSNQPQHF.

The CDR3 reads CASTLTGPGDTQYF. The DNA for the CDR3 is TGTGCCAGCACCCTTACGGGTCCCGGAGATACGCAGTATTTT. The J gene is TRBJ2-3, the V gene TRBV27; unclear D gene. V was pared by 7 bases and J by 5 bases, with 16 bases between. This CDR3 has 14 amino acids. Germline V CDR1 and CDR2: MNHEY, SMNVEV (reference sequence).

This sequence joins TRBV7-8 and TRBJ1-6; TRBD1 aligns across 8 bases. Germline CDR1 is SGHVS and CDR2 is FQNEAQ. CDR3 length: 15 residues. The V gene end was trimmed by 1 base and the J gene end by 10 bases; junction bases not matched to a gene: 6. The CDR3 coding sequence is TGTGCCAGCAGCTTAGGAGCAGGGGGCAAATCACCCCTCCACTTT. Its translation: CASSLGAGGKSPLHF.

The V call is TRBV7-9, the J call TRBJ2-2; D call uncertain. Trimming removed 4 bases from V and 2 bases from J, with 11 bases in between. Germline values: CDR1 SEHNR, CDR2 FQNEAQ (reference sequence). The length of the CDR3 is 15 residues. The CDR3 DNA follows: TGTGCCAGCAGCTCAGACCCGACTAACACCGGGGAGCTGTTTTTT. This translates into CASSSDPTNTGELFF.

CDR3 region: CSARDAGGTDTQYF. CDR3 nucleotides: TGCAGTGCTAGAGATGCGGGGGGGACAGATACGCAGTATTTT. The V gene is TRBV20-1, the J gene TRBJ2-3; 9 nucleotides match TRBD2. V lost 0 bases to trimming and J lost 3 bases; unmatched junction nucleotides: 1. The CDR3 has 14 residues. The germline gives CDR1 DFQATT, CDR2 SNEGSKA (reference sequence).

The rearrangement uses TRBV27 and TRBJ2-7; D is ambiguous. The CDR3 totals 13 residues. Germline values: CDR1 MNHEY, CDR2 SMNVEV (reference sequence). Trimming took 0 bases from V and 3 from J, leaving 6 bases between them. The CDR3 region is CASSLSPLYEQYF. Written as DNA, the CDR3 is TGTGCCAGCAGTTTATCCCCCCTCTACGAGCAGTACTTC.

This clonotype was recorded a few times. This chain joins TRBV6-5 and TRBJ1-5; D possibly corresponds to TRBD1 (6 bases). Looked up from germline, CDR1 is MNHEY and CDR2 is SVGAGI. V gave up 0 bases and J gave up 5 bases, with 8 bases separating them. The CDR3 sequence is 14 residues long. This chain's CDR3 is CASSYSQGHQPQHF. CDR3 nucleotide sequence: TGTGCCAGCAGTTACTCACAGGGCCATCAGCCCCAGCATTTT.

This clonotype showed up just a few times. J is TRBJ2-1 and V is TRBV11-2; D call uncertain. This CDR3 is 15 amino acids long. Trimming shortened V by 2 bases and J by 0 bases, and 8 bases separated the two germline ends. Per germline, CDR1 SGHAT and CDR2 FQNNGV. CDR3 in amino acids: CASSLTLRSYNEQFF. For the CDR3, the DNA is TGTGCCAGCAGCTTAACCTTGCGCTCCTACAATGAGCAGTTCTTC.

The V call is TRBV7-9, the J call TRBJ2-6; maybe TRBD1 (5 bases). Germline-derived CDR1 and CDR2 are SEHNR and FQNEAQ (reference sequence). V lost 5 bases and J lost 4, with 12 bases in between. There are 15 residues in the CDR3. CDR3 sequence: CASSPAGLGANVLTF. The DNA for the CDR3 is TGTGCCAGCAGCCCCGCAGGGTTAGGGGCCAACGTCCTGACTTTC.

V usage is TRBV25-1 and J usage is TRBJ2-7; a possible D gene is TRBD1 (5 bases). CDR3 length: 14 amino acids. Looked up from germline, CDR1 is MGHDK and CDR2 is SYGVNS. Trimming stripped 2 bases from V and 2 bases from J, with 10 bases between. CDR3: CASSEQGYPYEQYF. As DNA, the CDR3 is TGTGCCAGCAGTGAACAGGGCTACCCCTACGAGCAGTACTTC.

The chain couples TRBV28 to TRBJ2-7; a possible D gene is TRBD2 (7 bases). Germline V gene data show CDR1 as MDHEN and CDR2 as SYDVKM. The CDR3 covers 14 residues. Trimming removed 4 bases at V and 5 bases at J, with 15 bases between. The CDR3 sequence: CASSSTWGGHEQYF. The CDR3 DNA reads TGTGCCAGCAGTTCAACGTGGGGGGGGCACGAGCAGTACTTC.

The chain employs TRBV7-9 and TRBJ2-7, with D perhaps TRBD1 (6 bases). With 7 bases removed from V and 2 bases from J, the gap between germline ends came to 18 bases. The CDR3 has 15 residues. CDR1 is SEHNR and CDR2 is FQNEAQ in the germline V gene (reference sequence). For the CDR3, the DNA is TGTGCCAGCACCTCCAGACAGGAAGGGGCCTACGAGCAGTACTTC. Its translation is CASTSRQEGAYEQYF. Full variable domain (rest looked up from reference TRBV7-9 and TRBJ2-7): DTGVSQNPRHKITKRGQNVTFRCDPISEHNRLYWYRQTLGQGPEFLTYFQNEAQLEKSRLLSDRFSAERPKGSFSTLEIQRTEQGDSAMYLCASTSRQEGAYEQYFGPGTRLTVT.

The chain carries TRBV6-1 and TRBJ2-2, with D unresolved. This CDR3 comprises 14 residues. V lost 7 bases and J 5 bases, leaving 14 bases between the germline ends. Germline CDR1 and CDR2: MNHNS and SASEGT. The CDR3, as DNA: TGTGCCAGCACCCGGGTACAGTTGACCGGGGAGCTGTTTTTT. Its protein is CASTRVQLTGELFF.

This clonotype was seen a handful of times. The chain combines TRBV20-1 with TRBJ1-1; D unclear. The CDR3 spans 14 residues. The germline gives CDR1 DFQATT, CDR2 SNEGSKA (reference sequence). V was clipped by 6 bases and J by 4 bases, with 18 bases between them. CDR3 loop: CSAPRVRKTTEAFF. The CDR3 DNA sequence: TGCAGTGCCCCTCGGGTGAGGAAAACCACTGAAGCTTTCTTT.

This clonotype was observed once. The V and J genes are TRBV30 and TRBJ1-2; no clear D gene. Germline values: CDR1 GTSNPN, CDR2 SVGIG (reference sequence). The V end was cut by 5 bases, the J end by 0 bases, with 7 bases between. The CDR3 is 12 amino acids. Here the CDR3 reads CAWDQANYGYTF. The CDR3 DNA reads TGTGCCTGGGACCAAGCTAACTATGGCTACACCTTC.

This clonotype was detected only a few times. This chain connects TRBV6-5 to TRBJ1-3, with D unresolved. The V gene's germline CDR1 is MNHEY and CDR2 SVGAGI. CDR3 size: 15 residues. The germline V and J ends were trimmed by 6 bases and 0 bases, with 12 bases remaining between them. This chain's CDR3 is CASRSSGSSGNTIYF. The CDR3 DNA is TGTGCCAGCAGGTCCTCCGGCAGCTCTGGAAACACCATATATTTT.

Concerning this clonotype: Germline is not matched at one junction end, which may reflect a read error. The CDR3 DNA sequence: TGTGTCACCAGTCCTGTTGGGGACGTCAGGGAGACCCAGTACTTC. This gives the protein CVTSPVGDVRETQYF. The gene calls are TRBV24-1 and TRBJ2-5; possibly TRBD1 or TRBD2 for D (5 bases each). The CDR3 is made up of 15 amino acids. Germline V gene lookup returns CDR1 KGHDR and CDR2 SFDVKD.

The CDR3 DNA sequence: TGTGCCAGTAGGGCCGGGACTAGCGAATACAATGAGCAGTTCTTC. It codes for CASRAGTSEYNEQFF. This chain uses TRBV19 with TRBJ2-1; 10 bases line up with TRBD2. The CDR3 spans 15 residues. V dropped 6 bases and J dropped 4; count of bases not matched to a gene: 6. Germline assignment: CDR1 LNHDA and CDR2 SQIVND (reference sequence).